A few counts support the clone carrying this T cell receptor beta chain. Its antigen remains unidentified. Per germline, CDR1 MNHGY and CDR2 SAAAGT. V lost 2 bases and J lost 1; bases outside the gene matches: 10. There are 17 residues in the CDR3. From the reads, TCRdb called clonotypes with MiXCR, one entry per CDR3 protein. Among about 890,000 distinct CDR3 sequences, approximately 31% were seen once, and the ten largest hold around 15%. This sample was taken from a study of T cell repertoires in cytomegalovirus infection. This clonotype was sampled from a human donor in good health (CMV status not recorded). Some clones in this sample may be carry-over from other donors' samples. The genes are TRBV6-8 and TRBJ2-5, with 7 nucleotides matching TRBD1. The material sequenced was cultured CD8+ T cells from PBMCs, taken from culture after CMV antigen stimulation. CDR3 residues: CASSYEGRGLLQETQYF. The CDR3 DNA reads TGTGCCAGCAGTTACGAGGGCAGGGGGTTACTCCAAGAGACCCAGTACTTC.